The following is a T cell receptor (beta chain) sequence with its context. Germline V gives CDR1 SQVTM, CDR2 ANQGSEA. V lost 7 bases and J lost 3, with 15 bases in between. This CDR3 is 13 amino acids long. Method: immunoSEQ multiplex PCR; TCRdb's copy keeps in-frame clones and lacks some. The profile covers 100,000 to 120,000 clones, with approximately 90% appearing a single time and around 1.9% taken by the ten largest. This sample was included in a study of cytomegalovirus exposure and HLA in healthy donors. Study at large: In a later analysis, the roughly 120 validation repertoires were reported to have used the same platform as the 600 to 800 first-cohort repertoires.

The specimen was PBMCs. The rearrangement joins TRBV29-1 to TRBJ1-1, with D maybe TRBD1 (5 bases). This TCR was sampled from a woman under 30 in good health and CMV-seronegative. CDR3 residues: CSGGQGRDTEAFF. CDR3 in DNA: TGCAGCGGTGGCCAGGGAAGGGACACTGAAGCTTTCTTT.